The 29 T cell receptor beta chains below come from one sample, sequenced in a study of vaccination effects on CD4 cells after COVID-19. Their cognate antigens are unknown. Expansion of antigen-specific CD4+ T cells with viral peptide pools was carried out by the ViraFEST assay before sequencing. At the end of less than 12 days of culture, CD4+ T cells were isolated. The assay was immunoSEQ multiplex PCR, and TCRdb's table has in-frame clones only and misses some. The data show tens of thousands of clones, around four fifths seen once. Material: CD4+ T cells from PBMCs cultured with HCoV-229E spike peptides, obtained before COVID-19 vaccination. All receptors derive from a human donor who received a COVID-19 vaccine.

V gene TRBV18 combines with J gene TRBJ1-6; D remains unclear. Germline values: CDR1 KGHSH, CDR2 LQKENI. V was pared by 2 bases and J by 6 bases, with 17 bases between. The CDR3 sequence is 17 residues long. In DNA, the CDR3 is TGTGCCAGCTCACCAAGGGTCGTTCAAGGGTTTAATTCACCCCTCCACTTT. Protein product: CASSPRVVQGFNSPLHF.

This clone appeared a single time. The V gene is TRBV20-1, the J gene TRBJ2-2, with TRBD2 identical over 8 bases. Germline V gene sequence: CDR1 DFQATT, CDR2 SNEGSKA (reference sequence). The ends lost 4 bases at V and 3 bases at J; junction bases unmatched: 7. The CDR3 covers 15 residues. The CDR3 protein is CSATDSGKDTGELFF. Written as DNA, the CDR3 is TGCAGTGCTACTGATAGCGGGAAAGACACCGGGGAGCTGTTTTTT.

This chain joins TRBV10-3 and TRBJ2-2; 15 bases line up with TRBD2. Germline-derived CDR1 and CDR2 are ENHRY and SYGVKD. This CDR3 is 18 amino acids long. V lost 6 bases to trimming and J lost 6 bases; unmatched junction nucleotides: 11. Here the CDR3 reads CAIRLPSGTSGGSGELFF. The CDR3 nucleotides read TGTGCCATCAGACTACCCTCCGGGACTAGCGGGGGGTCCGGGGAGCTGTTTTTT.

This chain links TRBV5-1 with TRBJ1-5; no reliable D call. There are 15 residues in the CDR3. V was pared by 4 bases and J by 2 bases, with 13 bases between. Germline V gives CDR1 SGHRS, CDR2 YFSETQ. The CDR3 sequence is CASSPTAGGNQPQHF. The DNA for the CDR3 is TGCGCCAGCAGCCCGACCGCTGGGGGCAATCAGCCCCAGCATTTT.

This sequence joins TRBV19 and TRBJ1-1; TRBD1 aligns across 7 bases. The CDR3 runs to 14 residues. CDR1 and CDR2 from the germline V gene are LNHDA and SQIVND (reference sequence). Losses at the gene ends were 6 bases for V and 7 bases for J; bases not matched to a gene: 11. CDR3 sequence: CASSPWRGLNEAFF. CDR3 DNA sequence: TGTGCCAGTAGCCCCTGGAGGGGGCTAAATGAAGCTTTCTTT.

This rearrangement joins TRBV4-1 to TRBJ2-5; TRBD2 matches at 11 bases. The CDR3 consists of 15 residues. From germline, CDR1 is MGHRA and CDR2 YSYEKL. V shed 4 bases and J 1 base; nucleotides not matched to a gene: 2. The CDR3 loop reads CASSPSGGPQETQYF. Written as DNA, the CDR3 is TGCGCCAGCAGCCCTAGCGGGGGGCCCCAAGAGACCCAGTACTTC.

The chain uses TRBV20-1 and TRBJ2-5, with D perhaps TRBD1 or TRBD2 (5 bases each). Trimming took off 3 bases at V and 6 bases at J, with 11 bases between the two ends. This CDR3 spans 12 amino acids. The germline V gene has CDR1 DFQATT and CDR2 SNEGSKA (reference sequence). DNA of the CDR3: TGCAGTGCTAGTGAGAGGGGCCAGACCCAGTACTTC. It is translated as CSASERGQTQYF.

This clone was detected a few times. The genes are TRBV15 and TRBJ2-2; weak D call: TRBD1 (6 bases). Germline assignment: CDR1 LNHNV and CDR2 YYDKDF (reference sequence). V lost 4 bases and J 1 base, leaving 10 bases between the germline ends. The CDR3 consists of 15 residues. This CDR3 is CATSILRGNTGELFF. The CDR3 DNA is TGTGCCACCAGCATCCTCAGGGGGAACACCGGGGAGCTGTTTTTT.

The chain employs TRBV2 and TRBJ1-4, with TRBD1 identical over 8 bases. Germline CDR1 reads SNHLY; CDR2 reads FYNNEI. The CDR3 is 14 residues long. J lost 4 bases, V lost 10 bases, and 8 bases had no gene match. The CDR3 loop is CATDLDRDNEKLFF. CDR3 in DNA: TGTGCCACCGACTTGGACAGGGATAATGAAAAACTGTTTTTT.

On this clone itself: At one end the junction does not follow the germline gene, possibly because of a read error. V and J are TRBV4-1 and TRBJ1-2; perhaps TRBD1 as D (5 bases). The CDR3 runs to 14 residues. Per germline, CDR1 MGHRA and CDR2 YSYEKL. The CDR3 loop reads CASSRAGTNDGYTF. CDR3 bases: TGCGCCAGCAGCCGGGCCGGGACTAACGATGGCTACACCTTC.

The rearrangement uses TRBV6-5 and TRBJ2-1, with TRBD1 matching over 10 bases. Looked up from germline, CDR1 is MNHEY and CDR2 is SVGAGI. The CDR3 spans 15 residues. The V gene end was trimmed by 7 bases and the J gene end by 7 bases; junction bases not matched to a gene: 10. CDR3 DNA: TGTGCCAGCACCGTACTCCGGACAGGGGGGAATGAGCAGTTCTTC. It encodes CASTVLRTGGNEQFF.

The chain links TRBV5-1 to TRBJ2-5; 7 positions match TRBD2. Germline CDR1 and CDR2: SGHRS and YFSETQ. V dropped 2 bases and J dropped 5; count of bases not matched to a gene: 9. The CDR3 is 15 amino acids. CDR3: CASSFLGGIGETQYF. The DNA for the CDR3 is TGCGCCAGCAGCTTTCTGGGGGGGATAGGGGAGACCCAGTACTTC. The entire variable domain, with the rest obtained from reference TRBV5-1 and TRBJ2-5, is as follows: KAGVTQTPRYLIKTRGQQVTLSCSPISGHRSVSWYQQTPGQGLQFLFEYFSETQRNKGNFPGRFSGRQFSNSRSEMNVSTLELGDSALYLCASSFLGGIGETQYFGPGTRLLVL.

The chain carries TRBV6-2 or TRBV6-3 and TRBJ2-3; 8 bases match TRBD2. The CDR3 contains 16 residues. Germline CDR1 and CDR2: MNHEY and SVGEGT. Losses at the gene ends were 1 base for V and 1 base for J; bases not matched to a gene: 4. CDR3 DNA: TGTGCCAGCAGTTACTTTCGGGGGGGTGGCACAGATACGCAGTATTTT. The encoded protein is CASSYFRGGGTDTQYF.

V usage is TRBV19 and J usage is TRBJ2-3, with 8 bases that match TRBD2. V shed 6 bases, J shed 0 bases, and the junction held 5 bases outside the gene matches. The CDR3 is made up of 15 amino acids. CDR1 and CDR2 from the germline V gene are LNHDA and SQIVND (reference sequence). The CDR3 is CASRKLAVSTDTQYF. CDR3 in DNA: TGTGCCAGTAGGAAACTAGCGGTTAGCACAGATACGCAGTATTTT.

The V gene is TRBV5-4, the J gene TRBJ1-2; tentatively, D is TRBD1 (5 bases). CDR3 length: 16 residues. With 4 bases removed from V and 0 bases from J, the gap between germline ends came to 16 bases. Per germline, CDR1 SGHNT and CDR2 YYREEE (reference sequence). CDR3: CASSRASGRSNYGYTF. CDR3 in DNA: TGTGCCAGCAGCCGAGCGTCGGGGCGGTCTAACTATGGCTACACCTTC. Full variable domain (outside the CDR3, taken from reference TRBV5-4 and TRBJ1-2): ETGVTQSPTHLIKTRGQQVTLRCSSQSGHNTVSWYQQALGQGPQFIFQYYREEENGRGNFPPRFSGLQFPNYSSELNVNALELDDSALYLCASSRASGRSNYGYTFGSGTRLTVV.

The J gene is TRBJ1-3, the V gene TRBV23-1; 8 bases line up with TRBD1. TRBV23-1 is classed as an ORF, of uncertain function. Trimming cost V 8 bases and J 8 bases; bases outside gene matches: 14. CDR3 length: 15 amino acids. CDR3 nucleotides: TGCGCCAGCCCAGTCGGGGCAGGGGGCTTTGACACCATATATTTT. It codes for CASPVGAGGFDTIYF.

There are a few counts of this clone. Here the CDR3 DNA reads TGTGCCAGCAGCCCCTCGCGGAAGGGCACCGGGGAGCTGTTTTTT. Encoded protein: CASSPSRKGTGELFF. V and J are TRBV7-2 and TRBJ2-2; D unclear. The CDR3 is 15 amino acids. Germline V gene lookup returns CDR1 SGHTA and CDR2 FQGNSA. Trimming took off 5 bases at V and 4 bases at J, with 14 bases between the two ends.

V and J are TRBV2 and TRBJ2-3; weak D call: TRBD2 (7 bases). This CDR3 spans 21 amino acids. V dropped 4 bases and J dropped 1 base, with 30 bases sitting between them. Germline V gives CDR1 SNHLY, CDR2 FYNNEI. The CDR3 reads CASSGGGLGGGPFFRTDTQYF. In DNA, the CDR3 is TGTGCCAGCAGTGGAGGAGGGTTAGGCGGGGGCCCGTTCTTCCGCACAGATACGCAGTATTTT.

Only one count was recorded for this clone. The chain is built from TRBV6-5 and TRBJ1-3; weak D call: TRBD1 (6 bases). Germline assignment: CDR1 MNHEY and CDR2 SVGAGI. This CDR3 spans 14 amino acids. The V end was cut by 10 bases, the J end by 2 bases, with 15 bases between. This CDR3 reads CATARGFAGNTIYF. The CDR3 DNA reads TGTGCCACAGCCAGGGGATTTGCTGGAAACACCATATATTTT.

The chain has TRBV7-6 and TRBJ2-5; 11 bases are shared with TRBD1. The CDR3 loop spans 16 amino acids. V shed 6 bases, J shed 1 base, and the junction held 7 bases outside the gene matches. Germline V lookup: CDR1 SGHVS, CDR2 FNYEAQ. The chain's CDR3 is CASSRGTGGFQETQYF. The DNA of the CDR3 is TGTGCCAGCAGTCGTGGGACAGGGGGTTTCCAAGAGACCCAGTACTTC.

The genes are TRBV6-5 and TRBJ1-1; the D is unclear. Germline CDR1 reads MNHEY; CDR2 reads SVGAGI. V dropped 2 bases and J dropped 1 base, with 11 bases sitting between them. This CDR3 region has 15 residues. As DNA, the CDR3 is TGTGCCAGCAGTTACATGGGCAGGCAGAACACTGAAGCTTTCTTT. Amino acids: CASSYMGRQNTEAFF.

The chain carries TRBV30 and TRBJ2-5; possible D gene TRBD2, 8 bases. Germline V gene sequence: CDR1 GTSNPN, CDR2 SVGIG (reference sequence). Trimming shortened V by 5 bases and J by 4 bases, and 14 bases separated the two germline ends. The CDR3 runs to 13 residues. Here the CDR3 reads CAWEQGTRETQYF. In DNA, the CDR3 is TGTGCCTGGGAACAGGGGACTAGAGAGACCCAGTACTTC.

J is TRBJ2-1 and V is TRBV27; 10 bases are a match to TRBD1. V shed 3 bases and J 6 bases; nucleotides not matched to a gene: 5. CDR1 is MNHEY and CDR2 is SMNVEV in the germline V gene (reference sequence). The CDR3 consists of 15 residues. CDR3 coding DNA: TGTGCCAGCAGTTTTCCGGGACAGGGGATCAATGAGCAGTTCTTC. Translated, it gives CASSFPGQGINEQFF.

The rearrangement joins TRBV9 to TRBJ2-1; D might be TRBD2 (6 bases). V lost 4 bases to trimming and J lost 0 bases, with 14 bases between them. Germline values: CDR1 SGDLS, CDR2 YYNGEE. The CDR3 has 16 amino acids. CDR3: CASSLGLASSYNEQFF. The CDR3 nucleotides read TGTGCCAGCAGCCTTGGTCTAGCGAGCTCCTACAATGAGCAGTTCTTC.

This chain uses TRBV14 with TRBJ2-2; D possibly uses TRBD1 or TRBD2 (5 bases each). From germline, CDR1 is SGHDN and CDR2 FVKESK. The CDR3 sequence is 15 residues long. Trimming removed 1 base at V and 7 bases at J, with 13 bases between. The CDR3 DNA reads TGTGCCAGCAGCCAAGTTGGGGGAATCATCGGGGAGCTGTTTTTT. The encoded protein is CASSQVGGIIGELFF.

V is TRBV9 and J is TRBJ2-1, with TRBD2 identical over 13 bases. Germline V gene lookup returns CDR1 SGDLS and CDR2 YYNGEE. This CDR3 has 13 amino acids. J was trimmed by 10 bases and V by 9 bases; bases with no gene match: 7. The DNA of the CDR3 is TGTGCCACCGAACCGGGACTAGCGGGGGAGCAGTTCTTC. This gives the protein CATEPGLAGEQFF.

The chain links TRBV2 to TRBJ1-1, with 7 bases matching TRBD1. From germline, CDR1 is SNHLY and CDR2 FYNNEI. The ends lost 4 bases at V and 5 bases at J; junction bases unmatched: 7. The CDR3 runs 14 residues. In nucleotides, the CDR3 is TGTGCCAGCAGTGTAGAGCAGGGGGGGACTGAAGCTTTCTTT. Protein product: CASSVEQGGTEAFF.

V and J are TRBV5-1 and TRBJ1-2; TRBD1 might be the D (5 bases). CDR3 length: 16 residues. The V and J ends lost 0 bases and 4 bases respectively, with 16 bases between them. Germline-derived CDR1 and CDR2 are SGHRS and YFSETQ. CDR3 sequence (DNA): TGCGCCAGCAGCTTGGATAGCTTCAGGGAAATCTATGGCTACACCTTC. Translated, it gives CASSLDSFREIYGYTF.

The gene calls are TRBV2 and TRBJ2-4; 7 bases line up with TRBD1. CDR1 and CDR2 from the germline V gene are SNHLY and FYNNEI. After removal of 5 bases from V and 2 bases from J, the junction contained 9 bases not matched to a gene. This CDR3 spans 16 amino acids. The DNA for the CDR3 is TGTGCCAGCAGTCTCGGGCAGGGGGTAACCAAAAACATTCAGTACTTC. Translation gives CASSLGQGVTKNIQYF.